The T cell receptor beta chain under discussion was sequenced for a study of regulatory T cells in long-lasting Graves disease. Time point indicated: newly diagnosed GD, antithyroid drugs for less than 3 months. From RNA extracted from PBMCs, the TCR library was made. This clonotype was seen more than once but under ten times. The CDR3 length is 15 residues. J gave up 6 bases and V 6 bases, and 12 bases lay outside the gene matches. Arm-PCR of CDR3 regions and iRepertoire HTBI primers were used to build TCR beta libraries. TCRdb reprocessed the multiplex PCR reads via MiXCR and lists one record per CDR3 protein. This sample has hundreds of thousands of distinct CDR3 sequences; roughly 15% occur once, and the top ten carry about 25%. The data also belong to a second study, concerning T cells in Graves' hyperthyroidism and ophthalmopathy. That source reports: Blood also held most thyroid clonotypes expanded beyond 0.001.

The V gene is TRBV12-3 or TRBV12-4, the J gene TRBJ2-7; the match to TRBD2 covers 9 bases. The input for sequencing was peripheral blood mononuclear cells (PBMCs), taken at new diagnosis, from a patient treated with antithyroid drugs. The source is a woman aged 40-65 years with Graves disease. The CDR3, as DNA: TGTGCCAGCAGGAATACGGGACTAGCAGCGGGCGAGCAGTACTTC. Amino acids: CASRNTGLAAGEQYF.